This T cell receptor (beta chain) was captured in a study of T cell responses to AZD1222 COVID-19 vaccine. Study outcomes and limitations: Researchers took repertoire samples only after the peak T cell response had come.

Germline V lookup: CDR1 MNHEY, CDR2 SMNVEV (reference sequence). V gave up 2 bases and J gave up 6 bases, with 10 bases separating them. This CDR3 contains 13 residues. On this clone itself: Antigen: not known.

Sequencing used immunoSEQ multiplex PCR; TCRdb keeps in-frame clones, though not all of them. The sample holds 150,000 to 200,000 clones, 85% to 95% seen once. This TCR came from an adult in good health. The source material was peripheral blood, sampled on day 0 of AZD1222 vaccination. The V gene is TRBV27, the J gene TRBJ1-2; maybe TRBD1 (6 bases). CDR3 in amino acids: CASSLVRGDGYTF. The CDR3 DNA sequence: TGTGCCAGCAGTTTAGTCAGGGGAGATGGCTACACCTTC.